Listed below are T cell receptor beta chains from one sample, sequenced in a study of cytomegalovirus exposure and HLA in healthy donors. Repertoires were generated with immunoSEQ multiplex PCR, while TCRdb's copy carries only in-frame clones and drops some. The sample carries approximately 190,000 clones, around 84% recorded once. The sequencing input was PBMCs. The receptors were gathered from a man between 18 and 35 years old in good health and CMV-seropositive. The CDR3 runs from the conserved cysteine through the conserved F or W. D genes are given only for firm matches. A clone size is listed for some rows: how often the clone was seen (once, few, many), or a class if it is expanded.

j_gene: TRBJ2-7; len: 15; d_gene: TRBD1; v_gene: TRBV19; abundance: .; CDR3nt: TGTGCCAGTATCGGGACAGGGAAGGGAGATTACGAGCAGTACTTC; CDR3aa: CASIGTGKGDYEQYF
j_gene: TRBJ2-3; len: 15; d_gene: TRBD2; v_gene: TRBV7-2; abundance: .; CDR3nt: TGTGCCAGCAGCCCTAAGCGGGAGTACATAGATACGCAGTATTTT; CDR3aa: CASSPKREYIDTQYF
j_gene: TRBJ2-7; len: 16; d_gene: TRBD1; v_gene: TRBV15; abundance: .; CDR3nt: TGTGCCACCAGCAGAGAGGACAGGGCCCTCTCCTACGAGCAGTACTTC; CDR3aa: CATSREDRALSYEQYF
j_gene: TRBJ1-4; len: 15; d_gene: .; v_gene: TRBV7-9; abundance: .; CDR3nt: TGTGCCAGCAGCTTAAGTCTGTCAGATGCTGAAAAACTGTTTTTT; CDR3aa: CASSLSLSDAEKLFF
j_gene: TRBJ2-7; len: 13; d_gene: .; v_gene: TRBV7-9; abundance: .; CDR3nt: TGTGCCAGCAGCTGGGGTGCGGGCCCCGAGCAGTACTTC; CDR3aa: CASSWGAGPEQYF
j_gene: TRBJ1-1; len: 12; d_gene: .; v_gene: TRBV6-5; abundance: .; CDR3nt: TGTGCCAGCAGCCGGACAGTCACTGAAGCTTTCTTT; CDR3aa: CASSRTVTEAFF
j_gene: TRBJ1-5; len: 14; d_gene: .; v_gene: TRBV6-6; abundance: .; CDR3nt: TGTGCCAGCAGTTACTCGGCCAGGGGATCGCCCCAGCATTTT; CDR3aa: CASSYSARGSPQHF
j_gene: TRBJ2-3; len: 17; d_gene: TRBD2; v_gene: TRBV7-2; abundance: .; CDR3nt: TGTGCCAGCAGCTTAGCGGGGACTAGCGGGAGGACAGATACGCAGTATTTT; CDR3aa: CASSLAGTSGRTDTQYF
j_gene: TRBJ1-5; len: 18; d_gene: .; v_gene: TRBV7-3; abundance: .; CDR3nt: TGTGCCAGCAGCTCCTCGACAGGCTCCTCCTATAGCAATCAGCCCCAGCATTTT; CDR3aa: CASSSSTGSSYSNQPQHF
j_gene: TRBJ2-7; len: 13; d_gene: TRBD2; v_gene: TRBV7-2; abundance: .; CDR3nt: TGTGCCAGCAGTCGGATACTAGCGGGCGAGCAGTACTTC; CDR3aa: CASSRILAGEQYF
j_gene: TRBJ1-1; len: 13; d_gene: .; v_gene: TRBV28; abundance: once; CDR3nt: TGTGCCAGCAGTTACAGGGTGAACACTGAAGCTTTCTTT; CDR3aa: CASSYRVNTEAFF